What follows are 4 T cell receptor beta chains derived from one specimen sequenced in a study of vaccination and CD4 T cells after COVID-19. The study sequenced cultured CD4+ T cell DNA using the Oncomine TCR Beta short-read assay. TCRdb reprocessed the PCR reads via MiXCR and lists one record per CDR3 protein. The data hold about 25,000 distinct CDR3 sequences, with less than 40% observed a single time. Time point given: late sampling 161 to 241 days after vaccination in a few convalescent patients. Treatment given: roughly 11-day PBMC culture with coronavirus spike peptide pools or control peptides (ViraFEST assay). For these TCRs, the target antigens are not known. The source material was CD4+ T cells from blood, cultured in vitro, sampled about 7 months after SARS-CoV-2 vaccination. The receptors stem from a human donor who had recovered from COVID-19.

V gene TRBV20-1 combines with J gene TRBJ1-6; the D is unclear. V was trimmed by 0 bases and J by 6 bases, leaving 9 bases between them. The CDR3 length is 14 residues. CDR1 and CDR2 from the germline V gene are DFQATT and SNEGSKA (reference sequence). The CDR3 DNA reads as TGCAGTGCTAGAGATCCACAGTCTAATTCACCCCTCCACTTT. Amino acid sequence: CSARDPQSNSPLHF.

This clonotype has a handful of counts. The genes are TRBV6-5 and TRBJ2-5; possibly TRBD2 for D (5 bases). This CDR3 has 14 amino acids. V was cut by 2 bases and J by 2 bases, with 9 bases left in between. Germline lookup yields CDR1 MNHEY and CDR2 SVGAGI. CDR3 protein: CASSYGRTQETQYF. DNA for the CDR3: TGTGCCAGCAGTTACGGACGGACTCAAGAGACCCAGTACTTC.

This clonotype was seen more than once but under ten times. The chain combines TRBV7-6 with TRBJ2-1, with 11 bases identical to TRBD2. V was pared by 4 bases and J by 3 bases, with 8 bases of the junction left unmatched. The germline CDR1 and CDR2 sequences are SGHVS and FNYEAQ. This CDR3 has 17 residues. This chain's CDR3 is CASSSFSGRADYNEQFF. In DNA form, the CDR3 reads TGTGCCAGCAGCTCCTTTAGCGGGAGGGCCGACTACAATGAGCAGTTCTTC.

The chain couples TRBV6-4 to TRBJ2-2, with 9 positions matching TRBD1. V lost 4 bases to trimming and J lost 3 bases; unmatched junction nucleotides: 3. CDR3 length equals 15 residues. Germline V gives CDR1 MRHNA, CDR2 SNTAGT. CDR3 sequence: CASSARQGDTGELFF. CDR3 nucleotides: TGTGCCAGCAGTGCACGACAGGGGGACACCGGGGAGCTGTTTTTT.